These 7 T cell receptor beta chains share one sample of origin, sequenced in a study of blood T cell repertoires in COVID-19. The assay was immunoSEQ multiplex PCR, and TCRdb's table has in-frame clones only and misses some. The sample yields about 94,000 clones, 75% to 85% seen once. The sample comprised peripheral blood. These receptors originate from a woman at least 80 years old with acute or convalescent COVID-19.

This clone is a singleton in its sample. The V gene is TRBV9, the J gene TRBJ2-5; D is perhaps TRBD2 (6 bases). The CDR3 length is 17 residues. V lost 0 bases and J 5 bases, leaving 20 bases between the germline ends. Germline CDR1 reads SGDLS; CDR2 reads YYNGEE. The CDR3 nucleotides are TGTGCCAGCAGCGTAGGAGGTAGCGGCCAATCGGGGGAGACCCAGTACTTC. As protein: CASSVGGSGQSGETQYF.

The chain recombines TRBV18 with TRBJ2-5; D possibly corresponds to TRBD1 (6 bases). Germline loops: CDR1 KGHSH, CDR2 LQKENI. V was shortened by 5 bases and J by 4 bases, with 14 bases between the two germline ends. The CDR3 has 14 residues. Here the CDR3 DNA reads TGTGCCAGCTCAGAGGGGACACAATTAGAGACCCAGTACTTC. It codes for CASSEGTQLETQYF.

This chain links TRBV25-1 with TRBJ1-2, with 10 nucleotides matching TRBD1. V lost 6 bases, J lost 5 bases, and 6 bases stayed unmatched. The CDR3 sequence is 14 residues long. Germline loops: CDR1 MGHDK, CDR2 SYGVNS. The CDR3 DNA sequence: TGTGCCAGCAGAGGGACAGGGGAGTTGTATGGCTACACCTTC. Protein sequence: CASRGTGELYGYTF.

The CDR3 DNA sequence: TGTGCCAGCAGCTTTTTGGGGAGCTCCTACAATGAGCAGTTCTTC. As protein: CASSFLGSSYNEQFF. This chain joins TRBV7-3 and TRBJ2-1; possible D gene TRBD2, 5 bases. The ends were cut back, 3 bases at V and 0 bases at J, with 9 bases in the middle. In germline, CDR1 is SGHTA, CDR2 FQGTGA. The length of the CDR3 is 15 residues.

The chain uses TRBV12-3 or TRBV12-4 and TRBJ1-4, with D unclear. The CDR3 contains 12 residues. Trimming pared 1 base from V and 8 bases from J, leaving 5 bases between. The CDR3 protein is CASSLVQEKLFF. The DNA of the CDR3 is TGTGCCAGCAGTTTAGTGCAGGAAAAACTGTTTTTT.

For the CDR3, the DNA is TGTGCCAGTAGTACCGCAGGGGTAGCTCCAGGCGAGCAGTACTTC. Amino acids: CASSTAGVAPGEQYF. V gene TRBV19 combines with J gene TRBJ2-7, with D perhaps TRBD1 (6 bases). The V and J ends lost 4 bases and 6 bases respectively, with 19 bases between them. Germline values: CDR1 LNHDA, CDR2 SQIVND (reference sequence). CDR3 length equals 15 residues.

V gene TRBV5-1 combines with J gene TRBJ1-3, with D possibly matching TRBD1 (5 bases). This CDR3 contains 16 residues. Germline values: CDR1 SGHRS, CDR2 YFSETQ. Trimming removed 2 bases at V and 0 bases at J, with 12 bases between. The CDR3 sequence is CASSFRGTGSGNTIYF. The CDR3 coding sequence is TGCGCCAGCAGCTTCCGGGGGACCGGCTCTGGAAACACCATATATTTT.